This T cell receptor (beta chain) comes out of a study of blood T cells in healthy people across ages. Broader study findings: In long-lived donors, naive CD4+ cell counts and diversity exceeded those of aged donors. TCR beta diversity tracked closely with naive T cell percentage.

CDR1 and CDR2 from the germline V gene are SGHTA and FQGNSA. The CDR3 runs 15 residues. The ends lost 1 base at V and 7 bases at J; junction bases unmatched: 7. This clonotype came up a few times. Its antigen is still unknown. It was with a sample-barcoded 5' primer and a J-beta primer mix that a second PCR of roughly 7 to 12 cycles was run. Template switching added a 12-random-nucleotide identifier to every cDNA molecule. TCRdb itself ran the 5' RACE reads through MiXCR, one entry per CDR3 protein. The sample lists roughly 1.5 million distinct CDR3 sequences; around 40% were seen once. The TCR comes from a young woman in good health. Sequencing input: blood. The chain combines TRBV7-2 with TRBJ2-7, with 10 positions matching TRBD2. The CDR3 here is CASSLEAGGLEEQYF. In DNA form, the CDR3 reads TGTGCCAGCAGCTTAGAAGCGGGAGGGCTAGAGGAGCAGTACTTC.